These 11 T cell receptor beta chains share one sample of origin, sequenced in a study of cytomegalovirus exposure and HLA in healthy donors. The PCR had 60 Vbeta and 13 Jbeta primers. Sequenced by immunoSEQ multiplex PCR; TCRdb stores in-frame clones only, minus some. The sample gives some 160,000 clones, approximately 80% of which show up once; around 1.6% is in the top ten. Source material: PBMCs. The receptors were gathered from a woman between 18 and 29 years old in good health and CMV-seronegative.

The genes are TRBV9 and TRBJ1-4, with 9 bases lining up with TRBD1. The CDR3 spans 17 residues. Per germline, CDR1 SGDLS and CDR2 YYNGEE. With 4 bases clipped from V and 3 bases from J, the junction kept 10 bases outside the gene matches. CDR3 bases: TGTGCCAGCAGCAGACTACAGGGGGCCTTTTCTAATGAAAAACTGTTTTTT. It encodes CASSRLQGAFSNEKLFF.

This chain uses TRBV7-9 with TRBJ1-1, with 12 bases fitting TRBD1. V lost 4 bases to trimming and J lost 0 bases; unmatched junction nucleotides: 3. This CDR3 comprises 16 residues. Germline assignment: CDR1 SEHNR and CDR2 FQNEAQ (reference sequence). CDR3 DNA sequence: TGTGCCAGCAGCTCCCGGGACAGGGGGCTGAACACTGAAGCTTTCTTT. It encodes CASSSRDRGLNTEAFF.

The rearrangement links TRBV5-6 to TRBJ1-2, with TRBD1 matching over 12 bases. The CDR3 sequence is 15 residues long. J gave up 4 bases and V 4 bases, and 5 bases lay outside the gene matches. Germline assignment: CDR1 SGHDT and CDR2 YYEEEE. The CDR3 DNA reads TGTGCCAGCAGCGGGACAGGGGGCTTCGGCTATGGCTACACCTTC. Protein: CASSGTGGFGYGYTF.

This clone was seen only once. The CDR3 DNA reads as TGTGCCAGCAGTGACTCCGGGACAGGGTTTGGAAAACTGTTTTTT. The encoded protein is CASSDSGTGFGKLFF. V and J are TRBV6-1 and TRBJ1-4; 9 nucleotides match TRBD1. Germline V gene sequence: CDR1 MNHNS, CDR2 SASEGT. The CDR3 is made up of 15 amino acids. Germline trimming cut 3 bases from V and 10 bases from J; bases unmatched to any gene: 9.

This clone was seen a few times. The junction departs from the called germline gene at one end, perhaps through a read error. The genes are TRBV7-9 and TRBJ1-1, with TRBD1 matching 9 bases. CDR1 and CDR2 from the germline V gene are SEHNR and FQNEAQ (reference sequence). CDR3 length: 15 residues. Here the CDR3 DNA reads TGTTCCAGCAGGGGGGTGGGGACAGGGAGTACTGAAGCTTTCTTT. It codes for CSSRGVGTGSTEAFF. The full variable domain, in which reference TRBV7-9 and TRBJ1-1 provide the parts outside the CDR3, is DTGVSQNPRHKITKRGQNVTFRCDPISEHNRLYWYRQTLGQGPEFLTYFQNEAQLEKSRLLSDRFSAERPKGSFSTLEIQRTEQGDSAMYLCSSRGVGTGSTEAFFGQGTRLTVV.

This clone was seen more than once but under ten times. The DNA for the CDR3 is TGTGCCATCACTCCTCGGGAGTCGGGCACTGAAGCTTTCTTT. As protein: CAITPRESGTEAFF. The chain couples TRBV10-3 to TRBJ1-1, with D unclear. V lost 7 bases and J lost 4, with 16 bases in between. CDR3 length: 14 residues. CDR1 is ENHRY, CDR2 SYGVKD, per germline.

This chain joins TRBV6-1 and TRBJ1-1, with a possible D match to TRBD1 (6 bases). This CDR3 is 12 amino acids long. CDR1 MNHNS and CDR2 SASEGT come from the germline V gene. V was clipped by 6 bases and J by 4 bases, with 9 bases between them. In DNA form, the CDR3 reads TGTGCCAGCAGCTCACAGGGCACTGAAGCTTTCTTT. Amino acids: CASSSQGTEAFF.

A few counts support this clone. The chain joins TRBV10-2 to TRBJ1-4; TRBD1 is a possible D gene (5 bases). The ends were cut back, 7 bases at V and 8 bases at J, with 14 bases in the middle. CDR1 and CDR2 from the germline V gene are WSHSY and SAAADI. CDR3 size: 13 residues. As DNA, the CDR3 is TGCGCCAGCAAGCGGGGCCTTGGCGAAAAACTGTTTTTT. This sequence encodes CASKRGLGEKLFF.

The CDR3: CASNPGTVNYGYTF. CDR3 nucleotides: TGTGCCAGCAACCCGGGGACAGTGAACTATGGCTACACCTTC. This chain connects TRBV6-5 to TRBJ1-2; 7 bases match TRBD1. The J segment lost 2 bases and the V segment lost 7 bases, leaving 7 bases of the junction unmatched. Per the germline V gene, CDR1 is MNHEY and CDR2 is SVGAGI. The CDR3 length is 14 residues.

The rearrangement links TRBV25-1 to TRBJ2-6, with a tentative D call TRBD1 (6 bases). The CDR3 extends over 15 amino acids. Trimming stripped 4 bases from V and 0 bases from J, with 7 bases between. Germline-derived CDR1 and CDR2 are MGHDK and SYGVNS. This CDR3 reads CASSAQGSGANVLTF. The CDR3 DNA reads as TGTGCCAGCAGTGCACAGGGCTCTGGGGCCAACGTCCTGACTTTC.

This clone was counted between two and nine times. This chain joins TRBV2 and TRBJ1-1, with unresolved D. The CDR3 totals 13 residues. V was shortened by 7 bases and J by 10 bases, with 19 bases between the two germline ends. In germline, CDR1 is SNHLY, CDR2 FYNNEI. CDR3 region: CASKLGLEMGAFF. The CDR3 nucleotides read TGTGCCAGCAAACTTGGACTCGAGATGGGAGCTTTCTTT.